This T cell receptor (beta chain) was sequenced during a study of blood T cell repertoires in COVID-19. Study-level information: Nucleic acid was either cDNA or gDNA, and it came from T cells, B-cell-depleted T cells, or PBMCs.

The CDR3 covers 15 residues. The germline gives CDR1 SGHNT, CDR2 YYREEE (reference sequence). V lost 3 bases and J 2 bases, leaving 13 bases between the germline ends. TCRdb's copy holds only in-frame clones and misses some; the assay was immunoSEQ multiplex PCR. The sample has almost 55,000 clones, 80% to 90% seen once. The sequence came from a human donor in a cohort sampled during active COVID-19. Input material: peripheral blood. The gene calls are TRBV5-4 and TRBJ2-3; the D gene is possibly TRBD1 (6 bases). The CDR3 region is CASSYDRPSTDTQYF. The CDR3 bases are TGTGCCAGCAGCTACGACAGGCCCTCCACAGATACGCAGTATTTT.